Below are 29 T cell receptor beta chains sequenced from a single sample in a study of cytomegalovirus exposure and HLA in healthy donors. The PCR contained 60 Vbeta and 13 Jbeta primers. Produced via immunoSEQ multiplex PCR; TCRdb's table is partial and in-frame only. Recorded here are about 200,000 clones; the top ten clones represent around 0.95%. The sequenced material came from PBMCs. The source is a woman aged 25 to 39 in good health and CMV-seropositive.

The V gene is TRBV28, the J gene TRBJ1-3, with a tentative D call TRBD1 (5 bases). Germline assignment: CDR1 MDHEN and CDR2 SYDVKM. This CDR3 comprises 16 residues. Trimming pared 5 bases from V and 0 bases from J, leaving 14 bases between. The CDR3 region has the DNA TGTGCCAGCAGTCCCTCTTCAGGGAACTCTGGAAACACCATATATTTT. It yields the protein CASSPSSGNSGNTIYF.

The V call is TRBV27, the J call TRBJ2-2; TRBD2 matches 14 bases. Germline V CDR1 and CDR2: MNHEY, SMNVEV (reference sequence). Trimming at V came to 2 bases and at J to 6 bases, leaving 5 bases not matched to a gene. This CDR3 is 17 amino acids long. CDR3 bases: TGTGCCAGCAGTTTAGCGGGACTAGCGGGAGTCCCCGGGGAGCTGTTTTTT. Translated, it gives CASSLAGLAGVPGELFF.

CDR3 DNA: TGCGCCAGCAGCCAAGACGGGGGGCGGGAGACCCAGTACTTC. Protein: CASSQDGGRETQYF. V and J are TRBV4-1 and TRBJ2-5; tentatively, D is TRBD2 (7 bases). Germline CDR1 and CDR2: MGHRA and YSYEKL. The CDR3 extends over 14 amino acids. Between the trimmed V and J ends, which lost 0 bases and 5 bases, there was a span of 10 bases.

The rearrangement joins TRBV7-8 to TRBJ1-2; 9 nucleotides agree with TRBD1. The germline gives CDR1 SGHVS, CDR2 FQNEAQ. There are 13 residues in the CDR3. V shed 5 bases, J shed 6 bases, and the junction held 4 bases outside the gene matches. CDR3 nucleotide sequence: TGTGCCAGCAGCCTTACAGGGGGCGATGGCTACACCTTC. It codes for CASSLTGGDGYTF. The whole variable domain, filled in from reference TRBV7-8 and TRBJ1-2, reads GAGVSQSPRYKVAKRGQDVALRCDPISGHVSLFWYQQALGQGPEFLTYFQNEAQLDKSGLPSDRFFAERPEGSVSTLKIQRTQQEDSAVYLCASSLTGGDGYTFGSGTRLTVV.

This chain uses TRBV28 with TRBJ1-4, with 10 bases that match TRBD1. Germline loops: CDR1 MDHEN, CDR2 SYDVKM. The CDR3 consists of 14 residues. The V gene end was trimmed by 9 bases and the J gene end by 8 bases; junction bases not matched to a gene: 9. The CDR3 nucleotides are TGTGCCAGTAACCGGGACAGGGGTTTCGAAAAACTGTTTTTT. This encodes CASNRDRGFEKLFF.

The CDR3, as DNA: TGTGCCAGCAGTTACCCTCCCCCCTATGGCTACACCTTC. Translation: CASSYPPPYGYTF. The rearrangement joins TRBV6-6 to TRBJ1-2; D gene uncertain. Trimming pared 2 bases from V and 4 bases from J, leaving 8 bases between. Germline loops: CDR1 MNHNY, CDR2 SVGAGI (reference sequence). The CDR3 totals 13 residues.

V is TRBV19 and J is TRBJ1-6, with 7 bases fitting TRBD1. CDR1 and CDR2 from the germline V gene are LNHDA and SQIVND (reference sequence). The CDR3 totals 14 residues. The V gene end was trimmed by 4 bases and the J gene end by 7 bases; junction bases not matched to a gene: 4. CDR3 coding DNA: TGTGCCAGTAGTAAGGGACAGTCAAATTCACCCCTCCACTTT. Protein: CASSKGQSNSPLHF.

The chain is built from TRBV7-2 and TRBJ2-7; the D is unclear. With 5 bases removed from V and 4 bases from J, the gap between germline ends came to 12 bases. Germline CDR1 is SGHTA and CDR2 is FQGNSA. CDR3 length: 13 residues. This CDR3 is CASSPNPGYEQYF. CDR3 DNA: TGTGCCAGCAGCCCCAACCCCGGGTACGAGCAGTACTTC.

The chain recombines TRBV19 with TRBJ1-4; D gene ambiguous. There are 13 residues in the CDR3. With 6 bases removed from V and 7 bases from J, the gap between germline ends came to 12 bases. In germline, CDR1 is LNHDA, CDR2 SQIVND (reference sequence). The CDR3 nucleotides are TGTGCCAGTAGAGAGAGAAGGAGTGAAAAACTGTTTTTT. Residues: CASRERRSEKLFF.

The rearrangement links TRBV7-2 to TRBJ2-1, with D unresolved. Germline V lookup: CDR1 SGHTA, CDR2 FQGNSA. With 2 bases removed from V and 8 bases from J, the gap between germline ends came to 7 bases. This CDR3 has 12 amino acids. CDR3 in DNA: TGTGCCAGCAGCTTAATTACATATGAGCAGTTCTTC. This gives the protein CASSLITYEQFF.

This rearrangement joins TRBV10-1 to TRBJ1-1; maybe TRBD1 (5 bases). In germline, CDR1 is WNHNN, CDR2 SYGVQD (reference sequence). V lost 6 bases and J 0 bases, leaving 8 bases between the germline ends. This CDR3 contains 13 residues. CDR3 DNA sequence: TGCGCCAGCAGGGCAGGGTTGAACACTGAAGCTTTCTTT. It encodes CASRAGLNTEAFF.

The V and J genes are TRBV5-1 and TRBJ1-5; D is possibly TRBD1 (6 bases). The CDR3 has 14 residues. CDR1 is SGHRS and CDR2 is YFSETQ in the germline V gene. V gave up 2 bases and J gave up 4 bases, with 10 bases separating them. The CDR3 DNA is TGCGCCAGCAGCTTAGAGGGGGTAAATCAGCCCCAGCATTTT. Translating it yields CASSLEGVNQPQHF. The full variable domain, with the rest looked up from reference TRBV5-1 and TRBJ1-5, is KAGVTQTPRYLIKTRGQQVTLSCSPISGHRSVSWYQQTPGQGLQFLFEYFSETQRNKGNFPGRFSGRQFSNSRSEMNVSTLELGDSALYLCASSLEGVNQPQHFGDGTRLSIL.

This rearrangement joins TRBV25-1 to TRBJ1-4; 7 bases fit TRBD1. Trimming took 2 bases from V and 4 from J; bases not matched to a gene: 4. This CDR3 has 15 residues. Germline assignment: CDR1 MGHDK and CDR2 SYGVNS. The CDR3 region has the DNA TGTGCCAGCAGTGAAGCGACAGGGCTTAATGAAAAACTGTTTTTT. It encodes CASSEATGLNEKLFF.

CDR3: CASSFHRNTDTQYF. CDR3 nucleotides: TGCGCCAGCAGCTTTCACAGGAACACAGATACGCAGTATTTT. The chain combines TRBV5-1 with TRBJ2-3, with a possible D match to TRBD1 (5 bases). This CDR3 comprises 14 residues. V was pared by 2 bases and J by 2 bases, with 9 bases between. CDR1 is SGHRS and CDR2 is YFSETQ in the germline V gene.

This chain connects TRBV20-1 to TRBJ1-2; no firm D call. This CDR3 has 10 residues. Germline CDR1 is DFQATT and CDR2 is SNEGSKA (reference sequence). V lost 5 bases and J lost 7, with 8 bases in between. The CDR3 loop is CSAASGGYTF. The CDR3 nucleotides are TGCAGTGCTGCCTCGGGTGGCTACACCTTC.

The CDR3 spells CASNWRQTQYF. CDR3 bases: TGTGCCAGCAACTGGAGACAGACCCAGTACTTC. This chain connects TRBV6-1 to TRBJ2-5; no reliable D call. This CDR3 has 11 residues. Germline V gene lookup returns CDR1 MNHNS and CDR2 SASEGT. Trimming removed 7 bases at V and 6 bases at J, with 9 bases between.

The genes are TRBV6-5 and TRBJ1-3; D call uncertain. The CDR3 loop spans 16 amino acids. CDR1 and CDR2 from the germline V gene are MNHEY and SVGAGI. With 0 bases removed from V and 0 bases from J, the gap between germline ends came to 9 bases. The CDR3 here is CASSYSRESSGNTIYF. DNA of the CDR3: TGTGCCAGCAGTTACTCACGAGAGAGCTCTGGAAACACCATATATTTT.

The chain carries TRBV19 and TRBJ2-1; no firm D call. Trimming pared 3 bases from V and 9 bases from J, leaving 9 bases between. From germline, CDR1 is LNHDA and CDR2 SQIVND (reference sequence). CDR3 length: 12 residues. The CDR3 protein is CASSIRSVEQFF. CDR3 DNA sequence: TGTGCCAGTAGTATCAGAAGCGTTGAGCAGTTCTTC.

The chain has TRBV7-2 and TRBJ2-1; TRBD1 matches 9 bases. With 5 bases clipped from V and 6 bases from J, the junction kept 8 bases outside the gene matches. Looked up from germline, CDR1 is SGHTA and CDR2 is FQGNSA. This CDR3 region has 15 residues. CDR3: CASSPGTGLSNEQFF. CDR3 DNA sequence: TGTGCCAGCAGCCCAGGGACAGGGTTGAGCAATGAGCAGTTCTTC.

The rearrangement joins TRBV5-1 to TRBJ1-4; 11 positions match TRBD1. The germline gives CDR1 SGHRS, CDR2 YFSETQ. V dropped 4 bases and J dropped 0; count of bases not matched to a gene: 5. This CDR3 has 17 residues. The CDR3 region has the DNA TGCGCCAGCAGCATTGGGACAGGGGGGACAACTAATGAAAAACTGTTTTTT. Its translation is CASSIGTGGTTNEKLFF.

V is TRBV18 and J is TRBJ2-5; TRBD1 might be the D (6 bases). Trimming shortened V by 0 bases and J by 2 bases, and 7 bases separated the two germline ends. The CDR3 has 14 residues. Germline assignment: CDR1 KGHSH and CDR2 LQKENI. CDR3 in amino acids: CASSPPRGQETQYF. The CDR3 coding sequence is TGTGCCAGCTCACCACCGAGGGGGCAAGAGACCCAGTACTTC. Full variable domain (missing parts from reference TRBV18 and TRBJ2-5): NAGVMQNPRHLVRRRGQEARLRCSPMKGHSHVYWYRQLPEEGLKFMVYLQKENIIDESGMPKERFSAEFPKEGPSILRIQQVVRGDSAAYFCASSPPRGQETQYFGPGTRLLVL.

The chain carries TRBV27 and TRBJ2-2, with a tentative D call TRBD1 (5 bases). V was shortened by 0 bases and J by 4 bases, with 15 bases between the two germline ends. CDR3 size: 17 residues. Looked up from germline, CDR1 is MNHEY and CDR2 is SMNVEV (reference sequence). CDR3 protein: CASSLSIGVVGTGELFF. In nucleotides, the CDR3 is TGTGCCAGCAGTTTATCGATAGGGGTGGTAGGCACCGGGGAGCTGTTTTTT.

This chain links TRBV19 with TRBJ2-2, with 7 bases that match TRBD1. CDR3 length: 14 residues. J was trimmed by 8 bases and V by 10 bases; bases with no gene match: 13. Per germline, CDR1 LNHDA and CDR2 SQIVND (reference sequence). The CDR3 sequence is CATNSGQNSGELFF. Written as DNA, the CDR3 is TGTGCCACAAACTCGGGACAGAACTCGGGGGAGCTGTTTTTT.

The chain is built from TRBV9 and TRBJ2-7, with D perhaps matching TRBD1 (6 bases). Germline V gene data show CDR1 as SGDLS and CDR2 as YYNGEE. Trimming left V 2 bases short and J 3 bases short, with 12 bases between. CDR3 length equals 14 residues. In nucleotides, the CDR3 is TGTGCCAGCAGCGTGGGGGCCATCGGCTACGAGCAGTACTTC. It is translated as CASSVGAIGYEQYF. Based on the CDR3 plus reference TRBV9 and TRBJ2-7, the full variable domain is DSGVTQTPKHLITATGQRVTLRCSPRSGDLSVYWYQQSLDQGLQFLIQYYNGEERAKGNILERFSAQQFPDLHSELNLSSLELGDSALYFCASSVGAIGYEQYFGPGTRLTVT.

V and J are TRBV5-1 and TRBJ2-5; 11 bases are shared with TRBD2. The CDR3 has 19 residues. After removal of 3 bases from V and 2 bases from J, the junction contained 15 bases not matched to a gene. Per germline, CDR1 SGHRS and CDR2 YFSETQ. The CDR3 DNA reads TGCGCCAGCAGCTCGGGAATGGTAGCGGGAGGGCTGGTACAAGAGACCCAGTACTTC. It translates to CASSSGMVAGGLVQETQYF.

The V call is TRBV30, the J call TRBJ1-1; possible D gene TRBD1, 6 bases. Trimming left V 2 bases short and J 7 bases short, with 20 bases between. The CDR3 consists of 15 residues. Germline values: CDR1 GTSNPN, CDR2 SVGIG (reference sequence). Written as DNA, the CDR3 is TGTGCCTGGAGTAAAGTGGACAGTAGCTCAAATGAAGCTTTCTTT. It codes for CAWSKVDSSSNEAFF. Full variable domain (missing parts from reference TRBV30 and TRBJ1-1): SQTIHQWPATLVQPVGSPLSLECTVEGTSNPNLYWYRQAAGRGLQLLFYSVGIGQISSEVPQNLSASRPQDRQFILSSKKLLLSDSGFYLCAWSKVDSSSNEAFFGQGTRLTVV.

The V and J genes are TRBV19 and TRBJ2-5; TRBD1 aligns across 7 bases. The ends lost 2 bases at V and 2 bases at J; junction bases unmatched: 14. This CDR3 region has 18 residues. In germline, CDR1 is LNHDA, CDR2 SQIVND (reference sequence). This CDR3 is CASSITIWGTAWQETQYF. The CDR3 coding sequence is TGTGCCAGTAGTATAACCATATGGGGGACAGCCTGGCAAGAGACCCAGTACTTC. The complete variable domain, with remaining parts taken from reference TRBV19 and TRBJ2-5, reads DGGITQSPKYLFRKEGQNVTLSCEQNLNHDAMYWYRQDPGQGLRLIYYSQIVNDFQKGDIAEGYSVSREKKESFPLTVTSAQKNPTAFYLCASSITIWGTAWQETQYFGPGTRLLVL.

The chain links TRBV5-6 to TRBJ2-7; 7 nucleotides agree with TRBD1. Germline V gives CDR1 SGHDT, CDR2 YYEEEE. With V trimmed by 3 bases and J by 1 base, 13 bases remained unmatched. This CDR3 comprises 17 residues. In DNA form, the CDR3 reads TGTGCCAGCAGCTCTACTCTTGACAGGGTTGGGTCCTACGAGCAGTACTTC. It is translated as CASSSTLDRVGSYEQYF.

This chain joins TRBV6-5 and TRBJ1-5; possible D gene TRBD1, 5 bases. Trimming pared 5 bases from V and 0 bases from J, leaving 11 bases between. Germline loops: CDR1 MNHEY, CDR2 SVGAGI. The CDR3 is 15 residues long. CDR3 sequence (DNA): TGTGCCAGCAGTCTGGGGGGGAATAGCAATCAGCCCCAGCATTTT. Translating it yields CASSLGGNSNQPQHF.